A selection of T cell receptor beta chains follows, all from one sample in a study of PD-L1 blockade in urothelial cancer. Clones were read by immunoSEQ multiplex PCR, and TCRdb kept only the in-frame ones, dropping some. The sample lists roughly 24,000 clones; approximately 86% were seen once. This material consisted of PBMCs, taken around atezolizumab (anti-PD-L1) treatment. These receptor sequences come from a man in his fifties or sixties with urothelial cancer. The CDR3 runs from the conserved cysteine through the conserved F or W. Fields, in order: CDR3 protein, CDR3 DNA, V gene, clone size, J gene, D gene. A D gene is named only where the DNA matches it firmly. Part of the rows lack a size; the others show once, few, many or a class for expanded clones.

cdr3_aa: CASSRTGGYTEAFF
cdr3_nt: TGTGCCAGCAGTCGGACAGGGGGATACACTGAAGCTTTCTTT
v_call: TRBV27
clone_size: -
j_call: TRBJ1-1
d_call: TRBD1

cdr3_aa: CASSVAGGADTGELFF
cdr3_nt: TGTGCCAGCAGCGTAGCCGGCGGGGCGGACACCGGGGAGCTGTTTTTT
v_call: TRBV9
clone_size: -
j_call: TRBJ2-2
d_call: -

cdr3_aa: CASSLRGANTGELFF
cdr3_nt: TGTGCCAGCAGCCTTCGCGGCGCGAACACCGGGGAGCTGTTTTTT
v_call: TRBV5-4
clone_size: -
j_call: TRBJ2-2
d_call: -

cdr3_aa: CASSSVAGQGLDTQYF
cdr3_nt: TGTGCCAGCAGCTCAGTTGCGGGACAGGGGTTAGATACGCAGTATTTT
v_call: TRBV5-6
clone_size: -
j_call: TRBJ2-3
d_call: TRBD1

cdr3_aa: CASSGRSGGSNEQFF
cdr3_nt: TGTGCCAGCAGTGGCAGAAGCGGGGGGTCCAATGAGCAGTTCTTC
v_call: TRBV6-1
clone_size: -
j_call: TRBJ2-1
d_call: TRBD2

cdr3_aa: CASSERTGLQYETQYF
cdr3_nt: TGTGCCAGCAGCGAAAGGACAGGGTTACAGTACGAGACCCAGTACTTC
v_call: TRBV6-1
clone_size: -
j_call: TRBJ2-5
d_call: TRBD1

cdr3_aa: CASSLSIQGAYEQYF
cdr3_nt: TGTGCCAGCAGCTTAAGTATCCAGGGGGCCTACGAGCAGTACTTC
v_call: TRBV11-2
clone_size: -
j_call: TRBJ2-7
d_call: TRBD1

cdr3_aa: CASSLDGGDTGELFF
cdr3_nt: TGCGCCAGCAGCTTGGACGGGGGGGACACCGGGGAGCTGTTTTTT
v_call: TRBV5-1
clone_size: -
j_call: TRBJ2-2
d_call: TRBD2

cdr3_aa: CAWSLSLGGVSYNSPLHF
cdr3_nt: TGTGCCTGGAGCTTGTCTTTGGGAGGGGTCTCCTATAATTCACCCCTCCACTTT
v_call: TRBV30
clone_size: -
j_call: TRBJ1-6
d_call: -

cdr3_aa: CSVEGAASSYNEQFF
cdr3_nt: TGCAGCGTTGAGGGAGCGGCTAGCTCCTACAATGAGCAGTTCTTC
v_call: TRBV29-1
clone_size: -
j_call: TRBJ2-1
d_call: -

cdr3_aa: CASSQGDHGGYGYTF
cdr3_nt: TGTGCCAGCAGCCAGGGGGACCACGGAGGCTATGGCTACACCTTC
v_call: TRBV5-6
clone_size: -
j_call: TRBJ1-2
d_call: TRBD1

cdr3_aa: CASSLFSPGSTDTQYF
cdr3_nt: TGTGCCAGCAGCTTATTCTCCCCGGGGAGCACAGATACGCAGTATTTT
v_call: TRBV11-2
clone_size: -
j_call: TRBJ2-3
d_call: -

cdr3_aa: CASSHLLAGGAGANVLTF
cdr3_nt: TGTGCCAGCAGCCACCTACTAGCGGGAGGGGCTGGGGCCAACGTCCTGACTTTC
v_call: TRBV4-2
clone_size: -
j_call: TRBJ2-6
d_call: TRBD2

cdr3_aa: CASSAGFPNTGELFF
cdr3_nt: TGTGCCAGCAGCGCAGGCTTTCCGAACACCGGGGAGCTGTTTTTT
v_call: TRBV6-4
clone_size: few
j_call: TRBJ2-2
d_call: -

cdr3_aa: CASSLSGARANYGYTF
cdr3_nt: TGTGCCAGCAGCTTAAGTGGGGCCAGAGCTAACTATGGCTACACCTTC
v_call: TRBV7-9
clone_size: -
j_call: TRBJ1-2
d_call: -

cdr3_aa: CASSQQATGGGHRDTQYF
cdr3_nt: TGTGCCAGCAGCCAACAAGCGACTGGCGGGGGCCATCGGGATACGCAGTATTTT
v_call: TRBV4-2
clone_size: few
j_call: TRBJ2-3
d_call: -

cdr3_aa: CATSRDRIGELFF
cdr3_nt: TGTGCCACCAGCAGAGATCGTATCGGGGAGCTGTTTTTT
v_call: TRBV15
clone_size: -
j_call: TRBJ2-2
d_call: -

cdr3_aa: CASNRGGNEQYF
cdr3_nt: TGTGCCAGCAACAGGGGGGGCAACGAGCAGTACTTC
v_call: TRBV6-5
clone_size: -
j_call: TRBJ2-7
d_call: -

cdr3_aa: CASSLDQAPYNEQFF
cdr3_nt: TGCGCCAGCAGCTTGGACCAGGCCCCCTACAATGAGCAGTTCTTC
v_call: TRBV5-1
clone_size: -
j_call: TRBJ2-1
d_call: -

cdr3_aa: CASKEASASYNEQFF
cdr3_nt: TGTGCCAGCAAAGAGGCTAGCGCCTCCTACAATGAGCAGTTCTTC
v_call: TRBV2
clone_size: -
j_call: TRBJ2-1
d_call: -

cdr3_aa: CASSPDASPGTDTQYF
cdr3_nt: TGCGCCAGCAGCCCGGACGCTAGCCCGGGGACAGATACGCAGTATTTT
v_call: TRBV5-1
clone_size: -
j_call: TRBJ2-3
d_call: -

cdr3_aa: CASSIKGHHPYNEQFF
cdr3_nt: TGTGCCAGCAGCATTAAGGGACACCACCCCTACAATGAGCAGTTCTTC
v_call: TRBV27
clone_size: -
j_call: TRBJ2-1
d_call: -

cdr3_aa: CASGGDGTYYEQYF
cdr3_nt: TGTGCCAGCGGGGGGGACGGGACATACTACGAGCAGTACTTC
v_call: TRBV7-9
clone_size: -
j_call: TRBJ2-7
d_call: -

cdr3_aa: CASSPSGDPLYGYTF
cdr3_nt: TGTGCCAGCAGCCCCAGCGGAGATCCCCTCTATGGCTACACCTTC
v_call: TRBV7-8
clone_size: -
j_call: TRBJ1-2
d_call: -

cdr3_aa: CASSFRGDSSYNEQFF
cdr3_nt: TGCGCCAGCAGCTTCAGGGGAGATAGCTCCTACAATGAGCAGTTCTTC
v_call: TRBV5-1
clone_size: -
j_call: TRBJ2-1
d_call: -

cdr3_aa: CASTPRQGTVRGYGYTF
cdr3_nt: TGTGCCAGTACCCCAAGGCAGGGGACAGTGAGAGGCTATGGCTACACCTTC
v_call: TRBV19
clone_size: -
j_call: TRBJ1-2
d_call: TRBD1

cdr3_aa: CASSDRDTEAFF
cdr3_nt: TGTGCCAGCTCCGACAGGGACACTGAAGCTTTCTTT
v_call: TRBV6-5
clone_size: -
j_call: TRBJ1-1
d_call: TRBD1

cdr3_aa: CASSLQQNTEAFF
cdr3_nt: TGTGCCAGCAGCCTACAGCAGAACACTGAAGCTTTCTTT
v_call: TRBV11-1
clone_size: once
j_call: TRBJ1-1
d_call: -

cdr3_aa: CASSSSGEGQPQHF
cdr3_nt: TGTGCCAGCAGTTCTTCAGGGGAGGGTCAGCCCCAGCATTTT
v_call: TRBV7-9
clone_size: -
j_call: TRBJ1-5
d_call: -

cdr3_aa: CASSSSGSYNEQFF
cdr3_nt: TGTGCCAGCAGTTCTTCAGGGTCCTACAATGAGCAGTTCTTC
v_call: TRBV6-1
clone_size: -
j_call: TRBJ2-1
d_call: -

cdr3_aa: CASSEDEPGELFF
cdr3_nt: TGTGCCAGCAGTGAAGATGAGCCCGGGGAGCTGTTTTTT
v_call: TRBV6-1
clone_size: -
j_call: TRBJ2-2
d_call: -

cdr3_aa: CASSLLGNRGTQYF
cdr3_nt: TGTGCCAGCAGCCTCCTAGGTAATCGGGGGACCCAGTACTTC
v_call: TRBV7-2
clone_size: -
j_call: TRBJ2-5
d_call: -

cdr3_aa: CAWSGAPDTQYF
cdr3_nt: TGTGCCTGGAGTGGAGCCCCAGATACGCAGTATTTT
v_call: TRBV30
clone_size: -
j_call: TRBJ2-3
d_call: -

cdr3_aa: CASSRSPGTGNTIYF
cdr3_nt: TGTGCCAGCAGTCGAAGTCCGGGAACTGGAAACACCATATATTTT
v_call: TRBV6-5
clone_size: -
j_call: TRBJ1-3
d_call: -

cdr3_aa: CSVEGISGAFF
cdr3_nt: TGCAGCGTTGAAGGGATTTCGGGAGCTTTCTTT
v_call: TRBV29-1
clone_size: once
j_call: TRBJ1-1
d_call: -

cdr3_aa: CASSDRGLRTGYTF
cdr3_nt: TGTGCCAGCAGTGACCGAGGGTTAAGGACAGGGTACACCTTC
v_call: TRBV6-1
clone_size: -
j_call: TRBJ1-2
d_call: TRBD1

cdr3_aa: CASRAWTGKNQPQHF
cdr3_nt: TGTGCCAGTCGAGCTTGGACAGGAAAAAATCAGCCCCAGCATTTT
v_call: TRBV19
clone_size: -
j_call: TRBJ1-5
d_call: TRBD1

cdr3_aa: CASSERQGHFYEQYF
cdr3_nt: TGTGCCAGCAGTGAACGACAGGGGCACTTCTACGAGCAGTACTTC
v_call: TRBV6-1
clone_size: -
j_call: TRBJ2-7
d_call: TRBD1

cdr3_aa: CASSIVGGSYEQYF
cdr3_nt: TGTGCCAGCAGTATAGTAGGGGGTTCCTACGAGCAGTACTTC
v_call: TRBV6-1
clone_size: once
j_call: TRBJ2-7
d_call: -

cdr3_aa: CASSAWAQDNSPLHF
cdr3_nt: TGTGCCAGCAGCGCATGGGCGCAGGATAATTCACCCCTCCACTTT
v_call: TRBV9
clone_size: once
j_call: TRBJ1-6
d_call: -

cdr3_aa: CASSFGGNYGYTF
cdr3_nt: TGCGCCAGCAGCTTCGGCGGTAACTATGGCTACACCTTC
v_call: TRBV5-1
clone_size: -
j_call: TRBJ1-2
d_call: -

cdr3_aa: CAWSVTSGAYNEQFF
cdr3_nt: TGTGCCTGGAGTGTGACTAGCGGAGCCTACAATGAGCAGTTCTTC
v_call: TRBV30
clone_size: -
j_call: TRBJ2-1
d_call: TRBD2

cdr3_aa: CASKVAGRTGELFF
cdr3_nt: TGTGCCAGTAAGGTGGCAGGGCGGACCGGGGAGCTGTTTTTT
v_call: TRBV19
clone_size: -
j_call: TRBJ2-2
d_call: -

cdr3_aa: CASSIQGANGEAFF
cdr3_nt: TGTGCCAGTAGCATCCAGGGGGCGAATGGTGAAGCTTTCTTT
v_call: TRBV19
clone_size: -
j_call: TRBJ1-1
d_call: TRBD1

cdr3_aa: CASSFWTSGAYEQYF
cdr3_nt: TGTGCCAGCAGCTTTTGGACTAGCGGGGCCTACGAGCAGTACTTC
v_call: TRBV13
clone_size: -
j_call: TRBJ2-7
d_call: TRBD2

cdr3_aa: CASSPSASGGMDEQFF
cdr3_nt: TGTGCCAGCAGCCCGTCGGCTAGCGGGGGGATGGATGAGCAGTTCTTC
v_call: TRBV5-4
clone_size: -
j_call: TRBJ2-1
d_call: TRBD2

cdr3_aa: CASSMGREASGVSPLHF
cdr3_nt: TGTGCCAGTAGTATGGGCAGGGAGGCCTCTGGGGTCTCACCCCTCCACTTT
v_call: TRBV19
clone_size: few
j_call: TRBJ1-6
d_call: -

cdr3_aa: CASSLQGINTEAFF
cdr3_nt: TGTGCCAGCAGCTTACAGGGGATTAACACTGAAGCTTTCTTT
v_call: TRBV5-6
clone_size: -
j_call: TRBJ1-1
d_call: TRBD1

cdr3_aa: CASSSGVGNQPQHF
cdr3_nt: TGTGCCAGCAGTTCAGGGGTGGGCAATCAGCCCCAGCATTTT
v_call: TRBV28
clone_size: -
j_call: TRBJ1-5
d_call: -

cdr3_aa: CASSLLGGNTIYF
cdr3_nt: TGTGCCAGCAGTTTATTAGGCGGGAACACCATATATTTT
v_call: TRBV28
clone_size: once
j_call: TRBJ1-3
d_call: -

cdr3_aa: CASSLVPTGTYEQYF
cdr3_nt: TGCGCCAGCAGCTTGGTCCCGACAGGTACCTACGAGCAGTACTTC
v_call: TRBV5-1
clone_size: -
j_call: TRBJ2-7
d_call: -

cdr3_aa: CASSLGPNGAYEQYF
cdr3_nt: TGTGCCAGCAGCCTCGGTCCTAACGGGGCCTACGAGCAGTACTTC
v_call: TRBV27
clone_size: -
j_call: TRBJ2-7
d_call: -